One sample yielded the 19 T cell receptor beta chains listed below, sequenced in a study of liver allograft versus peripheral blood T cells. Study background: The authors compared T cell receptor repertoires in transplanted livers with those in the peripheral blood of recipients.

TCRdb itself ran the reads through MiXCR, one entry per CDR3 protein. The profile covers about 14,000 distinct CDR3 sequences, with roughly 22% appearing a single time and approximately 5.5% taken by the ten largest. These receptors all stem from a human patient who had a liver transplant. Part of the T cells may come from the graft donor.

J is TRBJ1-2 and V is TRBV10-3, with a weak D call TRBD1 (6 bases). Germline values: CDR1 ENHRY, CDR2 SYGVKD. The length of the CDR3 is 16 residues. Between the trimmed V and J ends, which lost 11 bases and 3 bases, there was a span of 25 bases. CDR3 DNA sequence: TGTGCCGCATCCGAGGGGGAGGGAGGGGTATACTATGGCTACACCTTC. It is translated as CAASEGEGGVYYGYTF.

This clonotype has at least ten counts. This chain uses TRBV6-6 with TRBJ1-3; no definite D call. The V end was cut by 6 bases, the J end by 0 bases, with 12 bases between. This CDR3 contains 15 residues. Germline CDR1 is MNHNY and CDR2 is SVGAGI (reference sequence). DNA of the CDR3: TGTGCCAGCAGCTCCCACGCTTCCTCTGGAAACACCATATATTTT. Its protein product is CASSSHASSGNTIYF.

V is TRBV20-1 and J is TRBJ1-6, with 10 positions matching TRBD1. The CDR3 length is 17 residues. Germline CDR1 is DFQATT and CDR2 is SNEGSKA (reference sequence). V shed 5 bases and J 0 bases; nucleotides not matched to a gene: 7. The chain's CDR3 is CSAPGQGTSSYNSPLHF. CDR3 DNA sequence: TGCAGTGCTCCGGGACAGGGGACTAGCTCCTATAATTCACCCCTCCACTTT.

The CDR3 region has the DNA TGTGCCAGCAGTTGGCCTAGCGCAGATACGCAGTATTTT. It translates to CASSWPSADTQYF. V is TRBV6-2 or TRBV6-3 and J is TRBJ2-3, with a weak D call TRBD2 (6 bases). The germline V gene has CDR1 MNHEY and CDR2 SVGEGT. V gave up 4 bases and J gave up 4 bases, with 9 bases separating them. The CDR3 is made up of 13 amino acids.

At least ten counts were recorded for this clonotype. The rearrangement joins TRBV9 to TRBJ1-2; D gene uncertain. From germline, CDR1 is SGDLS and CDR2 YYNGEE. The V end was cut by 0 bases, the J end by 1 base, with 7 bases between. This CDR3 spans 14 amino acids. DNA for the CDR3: TGTGCCAGCAGCGTAGACGGAAATAACTATGGCTACACCTTC. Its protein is CASSVDGNNYGYTF.

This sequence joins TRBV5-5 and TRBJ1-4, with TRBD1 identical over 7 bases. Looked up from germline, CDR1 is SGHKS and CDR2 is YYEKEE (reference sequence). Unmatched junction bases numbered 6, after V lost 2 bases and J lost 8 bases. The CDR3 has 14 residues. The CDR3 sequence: CASSFGQAGEKLFF. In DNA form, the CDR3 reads TGTGCCAGCAGCTTCGGACAGGCCGGGGAAAAACTGTTTTTT.

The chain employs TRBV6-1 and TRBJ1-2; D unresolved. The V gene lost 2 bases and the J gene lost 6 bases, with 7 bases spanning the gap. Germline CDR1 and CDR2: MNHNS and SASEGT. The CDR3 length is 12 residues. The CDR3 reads CASSEIRHGYTF. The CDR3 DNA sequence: TGTGCCAGCAGTGAAATAAGGCATGGCTACACCTTC.

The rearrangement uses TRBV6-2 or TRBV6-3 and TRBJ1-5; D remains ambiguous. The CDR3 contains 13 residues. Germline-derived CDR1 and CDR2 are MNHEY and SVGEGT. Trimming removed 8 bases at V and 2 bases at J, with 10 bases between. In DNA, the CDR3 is TGTGCCAGCCAACGGGGAGGCAATCAGCCCCAGCATTTT. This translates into CASQRGGNQPQHF.

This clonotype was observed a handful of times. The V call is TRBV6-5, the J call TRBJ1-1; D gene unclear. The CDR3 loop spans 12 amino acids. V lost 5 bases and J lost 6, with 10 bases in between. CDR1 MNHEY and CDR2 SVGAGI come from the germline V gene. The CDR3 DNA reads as TGTGCCAGCAGTCCTTTAATTGCTGAAGCTTTCTTT. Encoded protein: CASSPLIAEAFF.

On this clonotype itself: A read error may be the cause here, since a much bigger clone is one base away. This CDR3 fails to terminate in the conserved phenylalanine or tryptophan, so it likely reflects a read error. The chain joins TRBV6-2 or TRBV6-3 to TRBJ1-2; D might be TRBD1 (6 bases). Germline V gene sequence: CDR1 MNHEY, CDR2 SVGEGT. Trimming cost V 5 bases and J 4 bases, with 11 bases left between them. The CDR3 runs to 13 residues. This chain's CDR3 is CASSRGLFYGYTI. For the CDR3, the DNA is TGTGCCAGCAGTCGGGGGCTATTCTATGGCTACACCATC.

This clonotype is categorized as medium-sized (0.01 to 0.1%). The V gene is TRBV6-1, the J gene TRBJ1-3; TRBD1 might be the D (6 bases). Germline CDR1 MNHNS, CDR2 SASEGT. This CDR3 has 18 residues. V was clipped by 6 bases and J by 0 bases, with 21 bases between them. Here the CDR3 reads CASSYQGKVKSSGNTIYF. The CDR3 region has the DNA TGTGCCAGCAGCTATCAGGGGAAAGTGAAAAGCTCTGGAAACACCATATATTTT.

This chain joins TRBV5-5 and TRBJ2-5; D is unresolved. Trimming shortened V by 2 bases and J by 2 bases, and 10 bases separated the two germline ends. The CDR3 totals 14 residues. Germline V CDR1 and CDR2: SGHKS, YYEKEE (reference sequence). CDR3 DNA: TGTGCCAGCAGCTTTCTCCCACAGCAAGAGACCCAGTACTTC. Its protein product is CASSFLPQQETQYF.

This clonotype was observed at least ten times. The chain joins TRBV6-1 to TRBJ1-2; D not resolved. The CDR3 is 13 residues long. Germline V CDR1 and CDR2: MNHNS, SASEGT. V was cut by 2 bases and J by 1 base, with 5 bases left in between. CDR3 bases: TGTGCCAGCAGTGAATTCAGTAACTATGGCTACACCTTC. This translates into CASSEFSNYGYTF.

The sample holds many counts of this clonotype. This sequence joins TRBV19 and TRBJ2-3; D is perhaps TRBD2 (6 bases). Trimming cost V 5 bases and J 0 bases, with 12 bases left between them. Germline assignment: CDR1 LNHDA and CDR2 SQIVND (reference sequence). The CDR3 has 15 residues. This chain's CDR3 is CASSPRTTSTDTQYF. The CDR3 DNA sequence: TGTGCCAGTAGTCCAAGGACTACCAGCACAGATACGCAGTATTTT. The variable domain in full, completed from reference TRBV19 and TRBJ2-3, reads DGGITQSPKYLFRKEGQNVTLSCEQNLNHDAMYWYRQDPGQGLRLIYYSQIVNDFQKGDIAEGYSVSREKKESFPLTVTSAQKNPTAFYLCASSPRTTSTDTQYFGPGTRLTVL.

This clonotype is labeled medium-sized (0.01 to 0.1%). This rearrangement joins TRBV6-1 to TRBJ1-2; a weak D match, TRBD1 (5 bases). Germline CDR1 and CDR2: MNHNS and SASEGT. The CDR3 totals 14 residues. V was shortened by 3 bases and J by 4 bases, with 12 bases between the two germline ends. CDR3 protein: CASSDTGTAYGYTF. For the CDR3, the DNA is TGTGCCAGCAGTGATACCGGGACGGCCTATGGCTACACCTTC.

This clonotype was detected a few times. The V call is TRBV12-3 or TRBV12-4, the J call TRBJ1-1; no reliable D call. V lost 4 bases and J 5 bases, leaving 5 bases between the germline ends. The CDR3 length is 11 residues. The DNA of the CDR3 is TGTGCCAGCAGTTCACTTACTGAAGCTTTCTTT. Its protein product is CASSSLTEAFF.

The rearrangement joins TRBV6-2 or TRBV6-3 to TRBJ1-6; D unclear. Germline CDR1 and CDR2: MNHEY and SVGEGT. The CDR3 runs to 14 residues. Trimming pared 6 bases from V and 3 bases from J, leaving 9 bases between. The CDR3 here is CASSSGYYNSPLHF. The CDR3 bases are TGTGCCAGCAGCTCAGGATACTATAATTCACCCCTCCACTTT.

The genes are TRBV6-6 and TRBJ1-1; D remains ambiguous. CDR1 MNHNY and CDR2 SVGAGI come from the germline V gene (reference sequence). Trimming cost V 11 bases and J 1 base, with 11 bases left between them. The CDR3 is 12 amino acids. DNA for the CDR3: TGTGCCGCTTGTCCGCCGAACACTGAAGCTTTCTTT. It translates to CAACPPNTEAFF.

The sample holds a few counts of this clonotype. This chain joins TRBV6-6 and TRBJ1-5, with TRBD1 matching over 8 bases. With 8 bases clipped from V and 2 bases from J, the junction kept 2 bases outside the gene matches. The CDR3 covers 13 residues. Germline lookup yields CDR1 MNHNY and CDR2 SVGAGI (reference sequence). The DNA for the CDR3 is TGTGCCAGCCAGACAGGGGGCAATCAGCCCCAGCATTTT. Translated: CASQTGGNQPQHF.